Following are 23 T cell receptor beta chains from one sample sequenced in a study of T cells after yellow fever vaccination (dated by TCRdb to about 2019). The sample's treatment or condition label, decoded: live attenuated yellow fever vaccine strain. Receptor amplification or capture employed 5' RACE. For sequencing, an Illumina HiSeq 2500 was employed. TCRdb handled the public reads itself, with Q25 trimming in fastp and clone calling in MiXCR, and kept productive beta chains. Rows with a matching CDR3 protein are joined into one entry that keeps the most common DNA and genes. The sample profile shows over 35,000 distinct CDR3 sequences; 6% to 7% of them were found once. About 10% of the sample is in the top ten clones. The starting material was PBMCs, either bulk or a sorted T-cell subset (CD4+, CD8+, memory, or dextramer-sorted; not recorded which), obtained 45 days after the yellow fever booster vaccination. These receptors originate from a man younger than 45 who received the YFV17D yellow fever vaccine.

This clonotype was recorded a few times. This chain uses TRBV20-1 with TRBJ1-4; no definite D call. Trimming pared 3 bases from V and 2 bases from J, leaving 7 bases between. The CDR3 has 13 residues. Germline V gives CDR1 DFQATT, CDR2 SNEGSKA (reference sequence). The CDR3 coding sequence is TGCAGTGCTAGTCGGCAGACTAATGAAAAACTGTTTTTT. Its translation: CSASRQTNEKLFF.

This clonotype was seen ten or more times. The J gene is TRBJ2-1, the V gene TRBV4-3, with D perhaps given as TRBD1 or TRBD2 (6 bases each). The CDR3 covers 14 residues. Trimming pared 4 bases from V and 9 bases from J, leaving 16 bases between. Germline V gene sequence: CDR1 LGHNA, CDR2 YSLEER. The CDR3 loop is CASSRAGGEFEQFF. DNA of the CDR3: TGCGCCAGCAGCCGGGCCGGGGGCGAATTTGAGCAGTTCTTC.

This clonotype showed up many times. For the CDR3, the DNA is TGCGCCAGCAGCCGGGGACGGAGAACAGGCGAGCAGTACTTC. It codes for CASSRGRRTGEQYF. V usage is TRBV5-1 and J usage is TRBJ2-7; D possibly uses TRBD1 or TRBD2 (5 bases each). The germline V gene has CDR1 SGHRS and CDR2 YFSETQ. Trimming removed 4 bases from V and 6 bases from J, with 17 bases in between. CDR3 size: 14 residues.

The chain is built from TRBV12-3 or TRBV12-4 and TRBJ2-3; D perhaps matches TRBD2 (5 bases). Trimming left V 7 bases short and J 2 bases short, with 13 bases between. The CDR3 sequence is 14 residues long. The CDR3 loop reads CASTGGGHTDTQYF. CDR3 DNA: TGTGCCAGCACTGGCGGCGGGCACACAGATACGCAGTATTTT.

This clonotype has only one observation. Being one base from a much bigger clone, this may be a read error. The chain carries TRBV21-1 and TRBJ1-3. TRBV21-1 is designated a pseudogene. CDR3 length: 15 amino acids. The CDR3 loop is CASSKGNLPANTIYF. As DNA, the CDR3 is TGTGCCAGCAGCAAAGGGAACCTCCCGGCAAACACCATATATTTT.

Ten or more counts support this clonotype. The chain uses TRBV29-1 and TRBJ2-3; TRBD1 is a possible D gene (6 bases). Germline V gives CDR1 SQVTM, CDR2 ANQGSEA. The CDR3 length is 14 residues. V lost 7 bases and J lost 0, with 14 bases in between. The CDR3 loop reads CSARGQWSTDTQYF. The CDR3 nucleotides are TGCAGCGCCCGGGGACAATGGAGCACAGATACGCAGTATTTT.

In regard to this clonotype: A much larger clonotype is one base distant, so this may be a read error. This sequence joins TRBV20-1 and TRBJ1-6, with TRBD1 matching 12 bases. The CDR3 is 15 amino acids. J was trimmed by 10 bases and V by 3 bases; bases with no gene match: 7. The germline V gene has CDR1 DFQATT and CDR2 SNEGSKA (reference sequence). The CDR3 coding sequence is TGCAGTGCTAGGACGGGACAGGGGGCTCAATCACCCCTCCACTTT. Protein product: CSARTGQGAQSPLHF.

This clonotype was seen repeatedly, ten times or more. This sequence joins TRBV5-1 and TRBJ2-7; 7 bases agree with TRBD1. Germline V gives CDR1 SGHRS, CDR2 YFSETQ. The V segment lost 4 bases and the J segment 6 bases; nucleotides outside the gene matches: 10. The CDR3 has 14 residues. CDR3 protein: CASSEARGSREQYF. CDR3 nucleotide sequence: TGCGCCAGCAGCGAAGCCAGGGGGTCGCGCGAGCAGTACTTC.

This clonotype was picked up many times. J is TRBJ1-1 and V is TRBV27; D gene uncertain. The germline CDR1 and CDR2 sequences are MNHEY and SMNVEV (reference sequence). There are 13 residues in the CDR3. V lost 3 bases and J 6 bases, leaving 11 bases between the germline ends. CDR3 in amino acids: CASSFYPSPEAFF. CDR3 sequence (DNA): TGTGCCAGCAGTTTCTATCCCTCCCCTGAAGCTTTCTTT.

This clonotype showed up just a few times. The chain joins TRBV6-5 to TRBJ2-3; D is undetermined. This CDR3 comprises 14 residues. Trimming took 2 bases from V and 2 from J, leaving 8 bases between them. The germline V gene encodes CDR1 MNHEY and CDR2 SVGAGI. This CDR3 reads CASSYGQNTDTQYF. CDR3 bases: TGTGCCAGCAGTTACGGGCAGAACACAGATACGCAGTATTTT.

This clonotype was observed a few times. This chain joins TRBV10-3 and TRBJ2-3; no definite D call. Germline V gene lookup returns CDR1 ENHRY and CDR2 SYGVKD. V lost 6 bases to trimming and J lost 10 bases, with 11 bases between them. The CDR3 is 11 residues long. In DNA, the CDR3 is TGTGCCATCAGCCCGGGTGGCTCGCAGTATTTT. Its translation: CAISPGGSQYF.

The chain has TRBV6-5 and TRBJ2-3; D might be TRBD2 (6 bases). The CDR3 loop spans 15 amino acids. Germline-derived CDR1 and CDR2 are MNHEY and SVGAGI. V was shortened by 7 bases and J by 2 bases, with 16 bases between the two germline ends. The CDR3: CASILLASATDTQYF. As DNA, the CDR3 is TGTGCCAGCATCTTACTAGCTTCTGCCACAGATACGCAGTATTTT.

This clonotype occurred many times. The chain combines TRBV6-1 with TRBJ2-7; D not certain. Germline lookup yields CDR1 MNHNS and CDR2 SASEGT. The CDR3 extends over 14 amino acids. Trimming cost V 5 bases and J 3 bases, with 14 bases left between them. In nucleotides, the CDR3 is TGTGCCAGCAGTCCCAACTCATGGAGCTACGAGCAGTACTTC. Its translation is CASSPNSWSYEQYF.

A few counts support this clonotype. The CDR3 here is CASSFQGGYTEAFF. Written as DNA, the CDR3 is TGTGCCAGCAGCTTTCAGGGGGGGTACACTGAAGCTTTCTTT. This chain joins TRBV7-8 and TRBJ1-1; 7 bases fit TRBD1. With 3 bases clipped from V and 3 bases from J, the junction kept 4 bases outside the gene matches. From germline, CDR1 is SGHVS and CDR2 FQNEAQ. The CDR3 is 14 amino acids. The whole variable domain, filled in from reference TRBV7-8 and TRBJ1-1, reads GAGVSQSPRYKVAKRGQDVALRCDPISGHVSLFWYQQALGQGPEFLTYFQNEAQLDKSGLPSDRFFAERPEGSVSTLKIQRTQQEDSAVYLCASSFQGGYTEAFFGQGTRLTVV.

The gene calls are TRBV2 and TRBJ2-2; TRBD1 aligns across 10 bases. The germline CDR1 and CDR2 sequences are SNHLY and FYNNEI. J gave up 5 bases and V 6 bases, and 6 bases lay outside the gene matches. CDR3 size: 15 residues. CDR3 region: CASRTDRGLTGELFF. DNA of the CDR3: TGTGCCAGCAGAACAGACAGGGGGCTAACCGGGGAGCTGTTTTTT. Full variable domain (missing parts from reference TRBV2 and TRBJ2-2): EPEVTQTPSHQVTQMGQEVILRCVPISNHLYFYWYRQILGQKVEFLVSFYNNEISEKSEIFDDQFSVERPDGSNFTLKIRSTKLEDSAMYFCASRTDRGLTGELFFGEGSRLTVL.

This clonotype was picked up a small number of times. The chain employs TRBV10-2 and TRBJ2-5, with D maybe TRBD2 (5 bases). Trimming left V 6 bases short and J 2 bases short, with 13 bases between. CDR1 is WSHSY and CDR2 is SAAADI in the germline V gene. CDR3 length equals 14 residues. DNA of the CDR3: TGCGCCAGCAGCCCGAACGGGGAGCAAGAGACCCAGTACTTC. It codes for CASSPNGEQETQYF.

This clonotype was detected a few times. The chain joins TRBV7-9 to TRBJ2-1; unclear D gene. CDR1 is SEHNR, CDR2 FQNEAQ, per germline (reference sequence). This CDR3 region has 17 residues. Trimming cost V 0 bases and J 3 bases, with 15 bases left between them. CDR3 sequence: CASSLALRTLNYNEQFF. The CDR3 region has the DNA TGTGCCAGCAGCTTAGCGCTCAGAACTCTAAACTACAATGAGCAGTTCTTC. Variable domain in full (rest from reference TRBV7-9 and TRBJ2-1): DTGVSQNPRHKITKRGQNVTFRCDPISEHNRLYWYRQTLGQGPEFLTYFQNEAQLEKSRLLSDRFSAERPKGSFSTLEIQRTEQGDSAMYLCASSLALRTLNYNEQFFGPGTRLTVL.

There are a few counts of this clonotype. V and J are TRBV2 and TRBJ2-3, with 12 bases identical to TRBD2. The germline V gene has CDR1 SNHLY and CDR2 FYNNEI. This CDR3 contains 15 residues. After removal of 2 bases from V and 6 bases from J, the junction contained 3 bases not matched to a gene. Written as DNA, the CDR3 is TGTGCCAGCAGTGAAAGACTAGCGGGAGCGGATACGCAGTATTTT. Residues: CASSERLAGADTQYF.

This clonotype was detected ten times or more. The chain combines TRBV2 with TRBJ1-5; 7 nucleotides match TRBD1. The CDR3 covers 15 residues. V dropped 6 bases and J dropped 5; count of bases not matched to a gene: 10. Germline CDR1 SNHLY, CDR2 FYNNEI. This chain's CDR3 is CASSPSGTVDQPQHF. The CDR3 bases are TGTGCCAGCAGCCCATCCGGGACAGTAGATCAGCCCCAGCATTTT.

The chain joins TRBV11-2 to TRBJ2-2; a weak D match, TRBD2 (5 bases). Trimming left V 5 bases short and J 8 bases short, with 15 bases between. The CDR3 is made up of 14 amino acids. Per germline, CDR1 SGHAT and CDR2 FQNNGV. Here the CDR3 DNA reads TGTGCCAGCAGCCGCCGGGGAAACCAAGGGGAGCTGTTTTTT. Residues: CASSRRGNQGELFF. Full variable domain (rest looked up from reference TRBV11-2 and TRBJ2-2): EAGVAQSPRYKIIEKRQSVAFWCNPISGHATLYWYQQILGQGPKLLIQFQNNGVVDDSQLPKDRFSAERLKGVDSTLKIQPAKLEDSAVYLCASSRRGNQGELFFGEGSRLTVL.

There are many counts of this clonotype. The gene calls are TRBV6-1 and TRBJ2-7, with a possible D match to TRBD2 (5 bases). There are 13 residues in the CDR3. CDR1 is MNHNS, CDR2 SASEGT, per germline. With 3 bases removed from V and 3 bases from J, the gap between germline ends came to 9 bases. CDR3: CASSDGIIYEQYF. The DNA of the CDR3 is TGTGCCAGCAGTGACGGGATCATCTACGAGCAGTACTTC.

This clonotype was observed at least ten times. DNA of the CDR3: TGTGCCAGCAGCACGACTAGCGGAATCCAAGAGACCCAGTACTTC. This codes for CASSTTSGIQETQYF. This rearrangement joins TRBV7-8 to TRBJ2-5, with 9 bases lining up with TRBD2. This CDR3 contains 15 residues. Germline V gene lookup returns CDR1 SGHVS and CDR2 FQNEAQ. Trimming cost V 5 bases and J 1 base; bases outside gene matches: 5.

This clonotype has a handful of counts. The chain joins TRBV5-6 to TRBJ2-3; the D gene is possibly TRBD2 (6 bases). Germline V gene lookup returns CDR1 SGHDT and CDR2 YYEEEE. There are 16 residues in the CDR3. Trimming cost V 0 bases and J 6 bases, with 17 bases left between them. CDR3 coding DNA: TGTGCCAGCAGCTTGGTTAGCGGTGCCTTCGGGGATACGCAGTATTTT. Translation gives CASSLVSGAFGDTQYF.